This T cell receptor (beta chain) was found in a study of T-cell reconstitution after alpha-beta-depleted transplantation in children. Regarding the study as a whole: Surviving recipient cells, namely T cells and thymic progenitors, were the source of high day-60 TCRbeta diversity in some patients. Reports say that about two months after transplant, the alpha-beta T cells came out of several hundred graft clones that had expanded. T-cell numbers and diversity, one year after transplant, stemmed largely from T cells that were newly produced.

The authors prepared the TCRbeta library with unique molecular identifiers. Via MiXCR, TCRdb re-called the PCR reads, giving one row per CDR3 protein. The sample contains about 190,000 distinct CDR3 sequences, approximately 10% of which appear only once. The CDR3 covers 15 residues. Germline V gene sequence: CDR1 SGHTA, CDR2 FQGTGA. After removal of 1 base from V and 8 bases from J, the junction contained 5 bases not matched to a gene. This clonotype was counted ten times or more. Its antigen is not identified. Sequenced material: PBMCs, taken before TCRalphabeta/CD19-depleted stem cell transplant. The chain has TRBV7-3 and TRBJ2-3; 11 positions match TRBD2. The TCR comes from a boy aged 2 to 9 with acute myeloid leukemia, due to receive a stem cell transplant. The CDR3 coding sequence is TGTGCCAGCAGCTTAAGTAGCGGGGGGGCGGGTACGCAGTATTTT. It encodes CASSLSSGGAGTQYF.